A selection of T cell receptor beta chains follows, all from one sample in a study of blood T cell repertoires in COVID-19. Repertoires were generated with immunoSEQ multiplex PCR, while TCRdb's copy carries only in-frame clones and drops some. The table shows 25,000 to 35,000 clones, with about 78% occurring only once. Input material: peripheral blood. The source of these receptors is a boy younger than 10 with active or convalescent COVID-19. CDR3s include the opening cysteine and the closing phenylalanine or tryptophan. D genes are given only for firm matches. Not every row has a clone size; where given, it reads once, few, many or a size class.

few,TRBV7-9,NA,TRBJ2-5,CASSLYGTGQETQYF,TGTGCCAGCAGCCTTTACGGTACAGGCCAAGAGACCCAGTACTTC
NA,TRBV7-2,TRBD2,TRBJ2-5,CASSLASGGAYETQYF,TGTGCCAGCAGCTTAGCTAGCGGGGGGGCCTATGAGACCCAGTACTTC
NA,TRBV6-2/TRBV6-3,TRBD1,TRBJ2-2,CASSPDRANTGELFF,TGTGCCAGCAGCCCGGACAGGGCTAACACCGGGGAGCTGTTTTTT
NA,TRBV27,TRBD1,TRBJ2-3,CASSSGQVADTQYF,TGTGCCAGCAGTTCCGGACAGGTCGCAGATACGCAGTATTTT
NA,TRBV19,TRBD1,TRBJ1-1,CASSIDPGQGSEAFF,TGTGCCAGTAGTATAGACCCGGGACAGGGCTCCGAAGCTTTCTTT
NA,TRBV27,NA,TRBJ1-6,CASSLYSGSYNSPLHF,TGTGCCAGCAGTTTATACTCCGGGAGCTATAATTCACCCCTCCACTTT
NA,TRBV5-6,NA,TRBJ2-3,CASSPFSSNADTQYF,TGTGCCAGCAGCCCATTTAGCTCAAACGCAGATACGCAGTATTTT
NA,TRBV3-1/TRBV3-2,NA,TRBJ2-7,CASSRTGEQYF,TGTGCCAGCAGCCGTACGGGTGAGCAGTACTTC
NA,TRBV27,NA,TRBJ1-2,CASSFQGYGYTF,TGTGCCAGCAGTTTCCAGGGCTATGGCTACACCTTC
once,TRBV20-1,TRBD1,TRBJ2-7,CSADRGREQYF,TGCAGTGCAGACAGGGGGCGCGAGCAGTACTTC
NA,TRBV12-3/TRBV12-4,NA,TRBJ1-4,CASSIDEKLFF,TGTGCCAGCAGTATCGATGAAAAACTGTTTTTT
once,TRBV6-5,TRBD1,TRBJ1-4,CASKQGAATNEKLFF,TGTGCCAGCAAACAGGGGGCGGCGACTAATGAAAAACTGTTTTTT
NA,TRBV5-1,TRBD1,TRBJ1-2,CASSPDRGIGYTF,TGCGCCAGCAGCCCCGACAGGGGGATCGGCTACACCTTC
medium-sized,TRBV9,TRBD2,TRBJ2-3,CASSPLAGGRFMDTQYF,TGTGCCAGCAGCCCCTTAGCGGGAGGGCGCTTCATGGATACGCAGTATTTT
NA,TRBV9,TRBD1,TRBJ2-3,CASSSLRGDTQYF,TGTGCCAGCAGCTCCCTCAGGGGGGATACGCAGTATTTT
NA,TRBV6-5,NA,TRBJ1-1,CASSYSRRGATEAFF,TGTGCCAGCAGTTACTCGAGGCGGGGGGCAACTGAAGCTTTCTTT
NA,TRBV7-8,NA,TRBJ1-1,CASSQNRVMTREAFF,TGTGCCAGCAGTCAAAACAGGGTGATGACGAGAGAAGCTTTCTTT
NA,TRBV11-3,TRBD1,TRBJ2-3,CASSMGQGTDTQYF,TGTGCCAGCAGCATGGGACAGGGAACAGATACGCAGTATTTT
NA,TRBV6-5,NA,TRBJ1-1,CASSYQSGLATEAFF,TGTGCCAGCAGTTACCAATCGGGTCTGGCCACTGAAGCTTTCTTT
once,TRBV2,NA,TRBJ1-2,CARADSGRGYTF,TGTGCCAGGGCGGACAGCGGACGGGGCTACACCTTC
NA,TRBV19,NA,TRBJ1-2,CASTETASYGYTF,TGTGCCAGTACCGAGACCGCTAGCTATGGCTACACCTTC
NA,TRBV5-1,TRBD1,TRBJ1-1,CASSLGQGATEAFF,TGCGCCAGCAGCCTGGGACAGGGGGCGACTGAAGCTTTCTTT
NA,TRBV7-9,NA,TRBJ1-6,CASSSWTVENSPLHF,TGTGCCAGCAGCTCCTGGACAGTCGAGAATTCACCCCTCCACTTT
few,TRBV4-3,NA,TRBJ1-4,CASSQARGSTNEKLFF,TGCGCCAGCAGCCAAGCGCGGGGATCCACTAATGAAAAACTGTTTTTT
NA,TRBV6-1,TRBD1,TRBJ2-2,CASSEAAGGAVGELFF,TGTGCCAGCAGTGAAGCGGCAGGGGGCGCGGTCGGGGAGCTGTTTTTT
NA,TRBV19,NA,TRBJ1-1,CASRIAGAQGEAFF,TGTGCCAGCCGGATTGCGGGGGCGCAGGGTGAAGCTTTCTTT
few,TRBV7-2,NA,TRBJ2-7,CASSFYSKRYEQYF,TGTGCCAGCAGCTTTTACTCCAAGCGCTACGAGCAGTACTTC
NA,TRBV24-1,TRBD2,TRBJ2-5,CATSESSGGAGQETQYF,TGTGCCACCAGTGAGTCTAGCGGGGGGGCCGGGCAAGAGACCCAGTACTTC
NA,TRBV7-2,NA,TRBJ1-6,CASSTFRGGSPLHF,TGTGCCAGCAGCACGTTTAGAGGCGGGTCACCCCTCCACTTT
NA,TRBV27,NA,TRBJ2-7,CASSQSGLTRAQYF,TGTGCCAGCAGTCAATCGGGACTCACCCGGGCGCAGTACTTC